These T cell receptor beta chains were read from a single sample in a study of blood T cell repertoires in COVID-19. This table comes from immunoSEQ multiplex PCR, and its TCRdb copy is limited to in-frame clones, with some not included. Among about 150,000 clones listed, approximately 91% were seen once. The sample was peripheral blood. The source of these receptors is a human donor in a cohort sampled during active COVID-19. The CDR3 runs from the conserved cysteine through the conserved F or W. D genes are given only for firm matches. Rows may omit the clone size; those that give it use once, few, many or a size class.

clone_size	j_call	d_call	v_call	cdr3_nt	cdr3_aa
-	TRBJ1-5	TRBD1	TRBV28	TGTGCCAGCAGTTCTCGACAGGGGAGCAATCAGCCCCAGCATTTT	CASSSRQGSNQPQHF
-	TRBJ1-4	-	TRBV30	TGTGCCTGGAGTGTAGTTGGGGGCGCGTCTGAAAAACTGTTTTTT	CAWSVVGGASEKLFF
-	TRBJ1-1	-	TRBV21-1	TGTGCCAGCAGTCCCCCGCGGGCCACTGAAGCTTTCTTT	CASSPPRATEAFF
-	TRBJ2-4	-	TRBV7-9	TGTGCCAGCACCCGAAATCAGGGGGGAAAAAACATTCAGTACTTC	CASTRNQGGKNIQYF
-	TRBJ2-2	-	TRBV6-4	TGTGCCAGCAGCCTCTACGGCGGGAACACCGGGGAGCTGTTTTTT	CASSLYGGNTGELFF
-	TRBJ2-4	TRBD2	TRBV7-9	TGTGCCAGCAGCTTAGTGACGGGGGGGCGGAACATTCAGTACTTC	CASSLVTGGRNIQYF
-	TRBJ1-6	-	TRBV6-5	TGTGCCAGCAGTCGACAGAATTCACCCCTCCACTTT	CASSRQNSPLHF
-	TRBJ2-1	-	TRBV5-4	TGTGCCAGCAGCTTGGGGGCGCCCGGTGATGAGCAGTTCTTC	CASSLGAPGDEQFF
-	TRBJ1-3	-	TRBV14	TGTGCCAGCAGCCAAGTGAGCCGGGGGAACACCATATATTTT	CASSQVSRGNTIYF
-	TRBJ2-7	TRBD1	TRBV6-2/TRBV6-3	TGTGCCAGCAGTTCCCCCGACAGGGGATCTTACGAGCAGTACTTC	CASSSPDRGSYEQYF
once	TRBJ2-3	-	TRBV12-5	TGTGCTAGTGGTTTGGACCGACACTCGTTAACGCAGTATTTT	CASGLDRHSLTQYF
-	TRBJ1-4	-	TRBV20-1	TGCAGTGCTGGTGGACGGAGAAATGAAAAACTGTTTTTT	CSAGGRRNEKLFF
-	TRBJ2-2	-	TRBV5-5	TGTGCCAGCAGCCATACAGCGGTCGGGGAGCTGTTTTTT	CASSHTAVGELFF
-	TRBJ2-7	-	TRBV7-8	TGTGCCAGCAGCTCTCGAAGAGGAGGGAGCTCCTACGAGCAGTACTTC	CASSSRRGGSSYEQYF
-	TRBJ2-1	-	TRBV5-5	TGTGCCAGCAGCGCCCTAGGACAGAGCTCCTACAATGAGCAGTTCTTC	CASSALGQSSYNEQFF
-	TRBJ2-1	TRBD1	TRBV5-8	TGTGCCAGCAGCCAACAGGGGGGCTCCTACAATGAGCAGTTCTTC	CASSQQGGSYNEQFF
few	TRBJ2-1	-	TRBV6-2/TRBV6-3	TGTGCCAGCAGTTCACACGGGTCGGCGACCACCCAGCAGTTCTTC	CASSSHGSATTQQFF
-	TRBJ2-1	TRBD1	TRBV27	TGTGCCAGCAGGTCGCTAAAACAGGGGAACTACAATGAGCAGTTCTTC	CASRSLKQGNYNEQFF
-	TRBJ2-3	-	TRBV9	TGTGCCAGCAGCCGAGAGGGGGACCCCCTGTATACGCAGTATTTT	CASSREGDPLYTQYF
-	TRBJ2-3	TRBD2	TRBV5-4	TGTGCCAGCAGCTTGGTTGGGAGGGCCGTCACAGATACGCAGTATTTT	CASSLVGRAVTDTQYF
few	TRBJ2-7	TRBD2	TRBV28	TGTGCCAGCAGAGACGGACTAGCGGGAGTCGGCGAGCAGTACTTC	CASRDGLAGVGEQYF
-	TRBJ2-6	-	TRBV21-1	TGTGCCAGCAAACAGGGGGCGCCTGGGGCCAACGTCCTGACTTTC	CASKQGAPGANVLTF
-	TRBJ2-7	-	TRBV9	TGTGCCAGCAGCGGCCGGGACTCACTCTACGAGCAGTACTTC	CASSGRDSLYEQYF
-	TRBJ2-3	TRBD2	TRBV9	TGTGCCAGCAGCGTCAGGACTAGCGGGGGGGTCGGAGATACGCAGTATTTT	CASSVRTSGGVGDTQYF
-	TRBJ2-7	-	TRBV5-5	TGTGCCAGCAGCTTGGATTACCTTCCCACATCCTACGAGCAGTACTTC	CASSLDYLPTSYEQYF
-	TRBJ2-1	-	TRBV19	TGTGCCAGTACCCCTAGGGGTAAACGGGATGAGCAGTTCTTC	CASTPRGKRDEQFF
-	TRBJ2-1	TRBD2	TRBV24-1	TGTGCCACCAGTTATAGCGGGTTCAATGAGCAGTTCTTC	CATSYSGFNEQFF
-	TRBJ2-1	TRBD2	TRBV5-4	TGTGCCAGCAGCCCCAGGTCGGCTAGCGGGAGGAATGAGCAGTTCTTC	CASSPRSASGRNEQFF
-	TRBJ2-6	TRBD1	TRBV18	TGTGCCAGCTCACCACGGACAGGGCAATCTGGGGCCAACGTCCTGACTTTC	CASSPRTGQSGANVLTF
once	TRBJ2-1	-	TRBV7-9	TGTGCCAGCAGCTTGAACAGCTACAATGAGCAGTTCTTC	CASSLNSYNEQFF
-	TRBJ1-5	-	TRBV25-1	TGTGCCAGCAGACAGGCTAATCAGCCCCAGCATTTT	CASRQANQPQHF
-	TRBJ1-1	-	TRBV11-2	TGTGCCAGCAGCTTAGATAACCGATGGAGCGGGAACACTGAAGCTTTCTTT	CASSLDNRWSGNTEAFF
once	TRBJ2-5	TRBD1	TRBV30	TGTGCCTGGAGTGTAAGCAGGGGGCTAGAGACCCAGTACTTC	CAWSVSRGLETQYF
-	TRBJ1-2	-	TRBV2	TGTGCCAGCAGTGTGGGAGGGGAAGGTGGCTACACCTTC	CASSVGGEGGYTF
once	TRBJ2-1	TRBD1	TRBV27	TGTGCCAGCAGTCTTCCGGACAGGGCCAATGAGCAGTTCTTC	CASSLPDRANEQFF
-	TRBJ2-4	-	TRBV19	TGTGCCACCAGGGGCCTACCACTAGCCAAAAACATTCAGTACTTC	CATRGLPLAKNIQYF
-	TRBJ2-5	TRBD1	TRBV9	TGTGCCAGCAGCGTAGCTACAGGGGAACAAGAGACCCAGTACTTC	CASSVATGEQETQYF
-	TRBJ1-2	TRBD1	TRBV6-5	TGTGCCAGCAGGACCAGTCAGGGGGGAGACTATGGCTACACCTTC	CASRTSQGGDYGYTF
-	TRBJ2-7	-	TRBV20-1	TGCAGTGCTATAAGATTACAGGAGCAGTACTTC	CSAIRLQEQYF
few	TRBJ2-7	-	TRBV19	TGTGCCAGTAAGGGATATGGGGCTTACGAGCAGTACTTC	CASKGYGAYEQYF
-	TRBJ2-2	-	TRBV7-2	TGTGCCAGCAGCTTAGCGTTCGGTTCAGGGGAGCTGTTTTTT	CASSLAFGSGELFF
-	TRBJ2-7	TRBD1	TRBV6-5	TGTGCCAGCAGCCGAACCGGGACAGGGGCCTACGAGCAGTACTTC	CASSRTGTGAYEQYF
few	TRBJ2-2	TRBD1	TRBV7-9	TGTGCCAGCAGCTCCTACAGGGGCATGAACACCGGGGAGCTGTTTTTT	CASSSYRGMNTGELFF
-	TRBJ1-4	-	TRBV20-1	TGCAGTGCTAGTCGACAGGCAACTAATGAAAAACTGTTTTTT	CSASRQATNEKLFF
-	TRBJ2-1	TRBD2	TRBV9	TGTGCCAGCAGCGCGTTAGTGGGACTAGCGGGGGGGTCCTACAATGAGCAGTTCTTC	CASSALVGLAGGSYNEQFF
-	TRBJ2-1	TRBD2	TRBV6-5	TGTGCCAGCAGTTATATGGGACTAGCGGGACACAATGAGCAGTTCTTC	CASSYMGLAGHNEQFF
-	TRBJ2-2	TRBD2	TRBV24-1	TGTGCCACCAGTGATTTGAGACTAGCGGGAGGGCCGGGTACCGGGGAGCTGTTTTTT	CATSDLRLAGGPGTGELFF
-	TRBJ2-1	TRBD1	TRBV6-5	TGTGCCAGCAGTTACGGGGGACAGTCCTACAATGAGCAGTTCTTC	CASSYGGQSYNEQFF
-	TRBJ2-1	-	TRBV7-2	TGTGCCAGCAGCTTAGCTCCAGCGTACAATGAGCAGTTCTTC	CASSLAPAYNEQFF
-	TRBJ2-7	TRBD2	TRBV9	TGTGCCAGCAGCGTAATAACTAGCGGTGAGCAGTACTTC	CASSVITSGEQYF
-	TRBJ2-5	TRBD2	TRBV6-5	TGTGCCAGCAGGCCCCCGGGACTAGCGAGGGAGACCCAGTACTTC	CASRPPGLARETQYF
-	TRBJ2-5	TRBD1	TRBV19	TGTGCCAGTAGTCACGGACTGACAGGGTACGATGGCTCGGAGACCCAGTACTTC	CASSHGLTGYDGSETQYF
-	TRBJ2-3	-	TRBV20-1	TGCAGTGCTAGTGGGAACAGGGCGGATACGCAGTATTTT	CSASGNRADTQYF
-	TRBJ1-1	-	TRBV7-8	TGTGCCAGCAGCCCGGCGGCGGTTTGGACTGAAGCTTTCTTT	CASSPAAVWTEAFF